A single sample is the source of the 23 T cell receptor beta chains below, sequenced in a study of T cells in tumors after PD-1 blockade. The data were produced by immunoSEQ multiplex PCR, yet TCRdb's version contains in-frame clones alone and is incomplete. The repertoire has about 10,000 clones, 50% to 70% of them found once; the top ten carry about 12%. The sequencing used tumor tissue, collected after anti-PD-1 treatment. The source of these receptors is a human donor with basal cell carcinoma.

This clone appeared a single time. The chain combines TRBV5-4 with TRBJ2-3, with D possibly being TRBD2 (6 bases). The CDR3 is made up of 13 amino acids. Germline V gene sequence: CDR1 SGHNT, CDR2 YYREEE (reference sequence). V was shortened by 3 bases and J by 4 bases, with 9 bases between the two germline ends. The CDR3 region is CASSWGGPDTQYF. CDR3 nucleotide sequence: TGTGCCAGCAGCTGGGGAGGCCCAGATACGCAGTATTTT.

V usage is TRBV27 and J usage is TRBJ1-2; TRBD1 matches 9 bases. This CDR3 comprises 14 residues. The V segment lost 5 bases and the J segment 8 bases; nucleotides outside the gene matches: 9. Germline values: CDR1 MNHEY, CDR2 SMNVEV (reference sequence). CDR3 protein: CASSPGQGLGGYTF. CDR3 DNA: TGTGCCAGCAGTCCGGGACAGGGACTTGGAGGCTACACCTTC.

The rearrangement joins TRBV27 to TRBJ1-5, with a tentative D call TRBD1 (5 bases). V gave up 10 bases and J gave up 4 bases, with 20 bases separating them. CDR1 and CDR2 from the germline V gene are MNHEY and SMNVEV (reference sequence). The CDR3 consists of 15 residues. CDR3 sequence: CATQRWGGENQPQHF. CDR3 nucleotides: TGTGCCACCCAGCGGTGGGGGGGGGAAAATCAGCCCCAGCATTTT.

In its sample, this clone was seen once. The chain employs TRBV15 and TRBJ1-3; D is possibly TRBD1 (5 bases). Trimming took 1 base from V and 0 from J, leaving 7 bases between them. CDR3 length: 15 amino acids. Germline V CDR1 and CDR2: LNHNV, YYDKDF (reference sequence). The chain's CDR3 is CATSRGGDSGNTIYF. DNA of the CDR3: TGTGCCACCAGCAGAGGGGGCGACTCTGGAAACACCATATATTTT. Variable domain in full (rest from reference TRBV15 and TRBJ1-3): DAMVIQNPRYQVTQFGKPVTLSCSQTLNHNVMYWYQQKSSQAPKLLFHYYDKDFNNEADTPDNFQSRRPNTSFCFLDIRSPGLGDTAMYLCATSRGGDSGNTIYFGEGSWLTVV.

The gene calls are TRBV9 and TRBJ2-2, with 8 bases lining up with TRBD2. With V trimmed by 4 bases and J by 4 bases, 12 bases remained unmatched. The CDR3 loop spans 17 amino acids. Germline V gene data show CDR1 as SGDLS and CDR2 as YYNGEE. This CDR3 reads CASSPSGGAALTGELFF. In nucleotides, the CDR3 is TGTGCCAGCAGCCCATCGGGGGGGGCAGCTCTCACCGGGGAGCTGTTTTTT.

J is TRBJ2-3 and V is TRBV11-3; 8 positions match TRBD1. This CDR3 has 14 residues. Germline assignment: CDR1 SGHNT and CDR2 YENEEA. J was trimmed by 5 bases and V by 5 bases; bases with no gene match: 6. For the CDR3, the DNA is TGTGCCAGCAGCGCAACAGGGGGAGAAGATACGCAGTATTTT. It codes for CASSATGGEDTQYF.

The CDR3 DNA reads TGTGCCAGCACGGGGGGGACCTATAATTCACCCCTCCACTTT. Protein: CASTGGTYNSPLHF. The chain links TRBV25-1 to TRBJ1-6; maybe TRBD1 (5 bases). Germline CDR1 is MGHDK and CDR2 is SYGVNS. Between the trimmed V and J ends, which lost 7 bases and 2 bases, there was a span of 9 bases. The CDR3 contains 14 residues. Supplemented by reference TRBV25-1 and TRBJ1-6, the full variable domain reads EADIYQTPRYLVIGTGKKITLECSQTMGHDKMYWYQQDPGMELHLIHYSYGVNSTEKGDLSSESTVSRIRTEHFPLTLESARPSHTSQYLCASTGGTYNSPLHFGNGTRLTVT.

The chain recombines TRBV6-5 with TRBJ1-4, with a tentative D call TRBD1 (5 bases). Germline V gene lookup returns CDR1 MNHEY and CDR2 SVGAGI. The CDR3 is 15 residues long. Trimming left V 2 bases short and J 3 bases short, with 10 bases between. The DNA of the CDR3 is TGTGCCAGCAGTTACGCCAGGGTATCTAATGAAAAACTGTTTTTT. Translating gives CASSYARVSNEKLFF.

Note on this clone: Because the CDR3's place on the DNA is in doubt, the DNA is left out and the CDR3 is given as listed by TCRdb. This chain uses TRBV18 with TRBJ2-2; no check of the table's D call, TRBD1, against the DNA was made. With termini counted, the CDR3 has 14 amino acids. In germline, CDR1 is KGHSH, CDR2 LQKENI. The CDR3 is CASSPGQEAGSCFF.

The chain links TRBV28 to TRBJ1-2; TRBD1 matches 8 bases. Unmatched junction bases numbered 11, after V lost 7 bases and J lost 4 bases. Germline V gene lookup returns CDR1 MDHEN and CDR2 SYDVKM. The CDR3 is 15 amino acids. The CDR3 DNA sequence: TGTGCCAGCACCGCCGGACAGGGTTCGGGCTATGGCTACACCTTC. It yields the protein CASTAGQGSGYGYTF.

This chain links TRBV3-1 (or the pseudogene TRBV3-2) with TRBJ2-1, with 7 bases fitting TRBD2. Germline V gene data show CDR1 as LGHDT and CDR2 as YNNKEL (reference sequence). The CDR3 covers 14 residues. The ends lost 4 bases at V and 7 bases at J; junction bases unmatched: 7. The CDR3 here is CASSLLGRVNEQFF. The CDR3 nucleotides are TGTGCCAGCAGCCTTCTGGGGAGGGTAAATGAGCAGTTCTTC.

This rearrangement joins TRBV6-2 or TRBV6-3 to TRBJ2-1; unclear D gene. This CDR3 comprises 15 residues. Germline V lookup: CDR1 MNHEY, CDR2 SVGEGT. Deletions cut 7 bases from V and 1 base from J, with 14 bases between. Here the CDR3 DNA reads TGTGCCAGCAACCCCCCGGAGAAATCCTACAATGAGCAGTTCTTC. Encoded protein: CASNPPEKSYNEQFF.

This clone was detected a few times. The chain couples TRBV5-1 to TRBJ2-7; possible D gene TRBD1, 6 bases. The V end lost 6 bases, the J end lost 2 bases, and 15 bases lay between the germline ends. The CDR3 has 14 amino acids. Germline V gives CDR1 SGHRS, CDR2 YFSETQ. CDR3 in DNA: TGCGCCAGCAACAGAGACAGGACTCCCTACGAGCAGTACTTC. Its translation: CASNRDRTPYEQYF.

The V gene is TRBV10-3, the J gene TRBJ2-1, with 8 bases fitting TRBD2. V trimming: 7 bases; J trimming: 4 bases; junction bases outside the gene matches: 6. Germline assignment: CDR1 ENHRY and CDR2 SYGVKD. The CDR3 consists of 14 residues. In nucleotides, the CDR3 is TGTGCCATCACCGAAGGACTAGCATACAATGAGCAGTTCTTC. It translates to CAITEGLAYNEQFF.

The V and J genes are TRBV7-3 and TRBJ2-7, with a possible D match to TRBD1 (6 bases). Per germline, CDR1 SGHTA and CDR2 FQGTGA. This CDR3 contains 13 residues. Between the trimmed V and J ends, which lost 0 bases and 12 bases, there was a span of 15 bases. The CDR3 DNA reads TGTGCCAGCAGCTTAACGTTACAGGGCCCGCCGTACTTC. Translating gives CASSLTLQGPPYF.

The chain joins TRBV30 to TRBJ2-5, with D perhaps matching TRBD2 (6 bases). The CDR3 has 12 amino acids. Germline-derived CDR1 and CDR2 are GTSNPN and SVGIG (reference sequence). The V end was cut by 4 bases, the J end by 2 bases, with 8 bases between. In nucleotides, the CDR3 is TGTGCCTGGATGGGGGGTCAAGAGACCCAGTACTTC. This translates into CAWMGGQETQYF.

The chain recombines TRBV5-8 with TRBJ2-3, with D perhaps TRBD2 (5 bases). The V end was cut by 4 bases, the J end by 5 bases, with 20 bases between. CDR3 length equals 16 residues. CDR1 is SGHTS, CDR2 YDEGEE, per germline. This CDR3 reads CASSPGVTYRIDTQYF. CDR3 nucleotides: TGTGCCAGCAGCCCCGGGGTGACCTACCGTATAGATACGCAGTATTTT.

In its sample, this clone was seen once. The chain links TRBV2 to TRBJ1-1; D is ambiguous. The germline V gene has CDR1 SNHLY and CDR2 FYNNEI. The CDR3 runs to 14 residues. V was trimmed by 7 bases and J by 0 bases, leaving 12 bases between them. Here the CDR3 reads CASTETGVNTEAFF. The CDR3 DNA reads TGTGCCAGCACCGAAACCGGGGTGAACACTGAAGCTTTCTTT.

To note about this clone: The sample holds other DNA sequences that translate to the same CDR3. The genes are TRBV15 and TRBJ2-7; no reliable D call. Germline loops: CDR1 LNHNV, CDR2 YYDKDF (reference sequence). Deletions cut 2 bases from V and 3 bases from J, with 8 bases between. CDR3 length: 13 amino acids. The CDR3 DNA is TGTGCCACCAGCAGATCCGTGGGCTACGAGCAGTACTTC. It specifies CATSRSVGYEQYF.

The chain joins TRBV28 to TRBJ2-5; D not certain. Germline V gene lookup returns CDR1 MDHEN and CDR2 SYDVKM. The CDR3 runs 15 residues. Trimming removed 6 bases from V and 2 bases from J, with 16 bases in between. CDR3 sequence: CASSPTQYQQETQYF. In DNA, the CDR3 is TGTGCCAGCAGCCCTACCCAATACCAACAAGAGACCCAGTACTTC.

The CDR3 DNA reads TGTGCCAGCAGTGAAATCGACAGGGGGACTGAAGCTTTCTTT. It translates to CASSEIDRGTEAFF. The V call is TRBV6-1, the J call TRBJ1-1; 9 positions agree with TRBD1. Germline assignment: CDR1 MNHNS and CDR2 SASEGT. The CDR3 sequence is 14 residues long. V gave up 2 bases and J gave up 5 bases; unmatched junction bases: 3.

By proportion, this clone is medium-sized. CDR3 in DNA: TGTGCCAGCAATGGACCGGTGGATGAAAAACTGTTTTTT. Residues: CASNGPVDEKLFF. The chain employs TRBV6-6 and TRBJ1-4; no clear D. Germline assignment: CDR1 MNHNY and CDR2 SVGAGI (reference sequence). The CDR3 is 13 residues long. The ends were cut back, 7 bases at V and 6 bases at J, with 12 bases in the middle.

This clone was counted once. V gene TRBV21-1 combines with J gene TRBJ1-5; the DNA was not used to check the table's D call, TRBD1. TRBV21-1 is noted as a pseudogene. This CDR3 comprises 8 residues. In DNA form, the CDR3 reads TGTGCCAGCGCAGCCCAGCATTTT. As protein: CASAAQHF.